Following are 6 T cell receptor beta chains from one sample sequenced in a study of T cells in Graves' hyperthyroidism and ophthalmopathy. Using RNA transcripts as the source, TCR beta CDR3 regions were amplified. The HTBI primer set drove a first-round RT-PCR of the TCR CDR3. TCRdb reprocessed the multiplex PCR reads via MiXCR and lists one record per CDR3 protein. The sample has approximately 490,000 distinct CDR3 sequences; under 25% are singletons. Sequenced input: blood. All receptors derive from a woman aged 70 to 79 with Graves' ophthalmopathy.

This sequence joins TRBV13 and TRBJ1-3, with D maybe TRBD1 (6 bases). V was clipped by 6 bases and J by 7 bases, with 10 bases between them. The CDR3 totals 12 residues. The V gene's germline CDR1 is PRHDT and CDR2 FYEKMQ (reference sequence). CDR3 DNA: TGTGCCAGCAGGACAGGAGCGAACACCATATATTTT. Amino acid sequence: CASRTGANTIYF.

This clonotype was counted only a few times. This sequence joins TRBV12-3 or TRBV12-4 and TRBJ2-4; D not certain. The V end was cut by 5 bases, the J end by 1 base, with 12 bases between. The CDR3 runs 15 residues. This chain's CDR3 is CASSQGMQAKNIQYF. As DNA, the CDR3 is TGTGCCAGCAGTCAAGGCATGCAGGCCAAAAACATTCAGTACTTC.

The chain links TRBV10-3 to TRBJ2-3, with unresolved D. Germline CDR1 reads ENHRY; CDR2 reads SYGVKD. This CDR3 region has 15 residues. V was pared by 2 bases and J by 2 bases, with 11 bases between. In DNA, the CDR3 is TGTGCCATCAGTGAGCCCCAGTACTCCACAGATACGCAGTATTTT. As protein: CAISEPQYSTDTQYF.

This clonotype was counted ten times or more. Germline is not matched at one junction end, which may reflect a read error. The rearrangement links TRBV3-1 to TRBJ2-7; 8 nucleotides align to TRBD2. CDR1 LGHDT and CDR2 YNNKEL come from the germline V gene (reference sequence). This CDR3 contains 15 residues. CDR3 in amino acids: CASSQGLAGSYEQYF. The CDR3 nucleotides read TGTGCCAGCAGTCAAGGCCTAGCGGGCTCCTACGAGCAGTACTTC.

Ten or more counts support this clonotype. J is TRBJ2-3 and V is TRBV7-9, with 11 bases that match TRBD2. The V gene end was trimmed by 8 bases and the J gene end by 2 bases; junction bases not matched to a gene: 15. Germline V gene sequence: CDR1 SEHNR, CDR2 FQNEAQ (reference sequence). This CDR3 is 18 amino acids long. The CDR3 spells CASRTLAGGSSSTDTQYF. CDR3 DNA: TGTGCCAGCCGAACCCTAGCGGGGGGCTCCTCCTCCACAGATACGCAGTATTTT.

This clonotype showed up many times. V and J are TRBV29-1 and TRBJ2-3; D is perhaps TRBD2 (5 bases). Trimming left V 7 bases short and J 0 bases short, with 20 bases between. CDR1 is SQVTM and CDR2 is ANQGSEA in the germline V gene. The CDR3 consists of 16 residues. CDR3 sequence reads: CSALTTTFTSTDTQYF. The CDR3 DNA reads TGCAGCGCCTTGACTACCACCTTTACTAGCACAGATACGCAGTATTTT.